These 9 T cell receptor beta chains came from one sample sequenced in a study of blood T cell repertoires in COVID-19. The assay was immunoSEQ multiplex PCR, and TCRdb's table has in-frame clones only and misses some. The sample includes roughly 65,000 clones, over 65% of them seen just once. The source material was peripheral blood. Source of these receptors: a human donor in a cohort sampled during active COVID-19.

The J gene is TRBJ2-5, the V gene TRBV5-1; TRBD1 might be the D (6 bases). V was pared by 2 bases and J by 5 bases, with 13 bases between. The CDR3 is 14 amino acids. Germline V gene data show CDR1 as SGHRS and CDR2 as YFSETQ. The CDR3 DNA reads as TGCGCCAGCAGCTTTGGGGGCCCACCGGAGACCCAGTACTTC. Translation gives CASSFGGPPETQYF.

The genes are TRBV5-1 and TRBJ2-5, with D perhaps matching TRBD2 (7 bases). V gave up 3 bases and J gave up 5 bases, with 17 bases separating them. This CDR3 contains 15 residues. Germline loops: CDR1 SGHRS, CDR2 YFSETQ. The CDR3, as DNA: TGCGCCAGCAGCTCACAAGGGGGGGTCGGGGAGACCCAGTACTTC. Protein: CASSSQGGVGETQYF.

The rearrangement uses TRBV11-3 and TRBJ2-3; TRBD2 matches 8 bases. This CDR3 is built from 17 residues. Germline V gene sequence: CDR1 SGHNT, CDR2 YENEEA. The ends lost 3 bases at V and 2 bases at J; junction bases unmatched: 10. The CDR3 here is CASSLGLSGGHTDTQYF. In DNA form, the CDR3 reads TGTGCCAGCAGCTTGGGATTGAGCGGGGGCCACACAGATACGCAGTATTTT.

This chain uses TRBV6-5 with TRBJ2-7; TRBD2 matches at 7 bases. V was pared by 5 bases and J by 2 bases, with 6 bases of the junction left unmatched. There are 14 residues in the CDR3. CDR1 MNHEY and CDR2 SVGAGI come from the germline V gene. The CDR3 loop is CASSIPSGAYEQYF. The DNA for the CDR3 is TGTGCCAGCAGTATTCCTAGCGGTGCCTACGAGCAGTACTTC.

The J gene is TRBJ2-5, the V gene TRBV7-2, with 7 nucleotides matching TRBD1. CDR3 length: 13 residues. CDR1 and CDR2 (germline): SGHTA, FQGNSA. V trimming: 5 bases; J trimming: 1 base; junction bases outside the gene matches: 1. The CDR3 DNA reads TGTGCCAGCAGCAGGGACAGCCAAGAGACCCAGTACTTC. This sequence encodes CASSRDSQETQYF.

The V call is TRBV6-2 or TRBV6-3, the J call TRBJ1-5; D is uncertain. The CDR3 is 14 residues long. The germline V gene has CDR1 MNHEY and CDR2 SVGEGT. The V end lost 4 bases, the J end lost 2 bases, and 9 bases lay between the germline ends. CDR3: CASSSGSGNQPQHF. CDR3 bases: TGTGCCAGCAGTTCGGGTAGTGGCAATCAGCCCCAGCATTTT.

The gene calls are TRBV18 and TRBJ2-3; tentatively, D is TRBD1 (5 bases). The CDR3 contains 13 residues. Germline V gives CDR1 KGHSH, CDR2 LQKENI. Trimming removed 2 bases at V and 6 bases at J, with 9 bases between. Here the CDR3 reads CASSPGQGDTQYF. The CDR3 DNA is TGTGCCAGCTCACCAGGTCAGGGTGATACGCAGTATTTT.

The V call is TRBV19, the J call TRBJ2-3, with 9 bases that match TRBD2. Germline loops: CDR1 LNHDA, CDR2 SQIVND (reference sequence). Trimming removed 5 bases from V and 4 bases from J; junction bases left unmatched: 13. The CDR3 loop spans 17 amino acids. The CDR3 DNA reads TGTGCCAGTAGTCCCCTCTTTGGAGCGGGGGGTTCAGATACGCAGTATTTT. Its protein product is CASSPLFGAGGSDTQYF.

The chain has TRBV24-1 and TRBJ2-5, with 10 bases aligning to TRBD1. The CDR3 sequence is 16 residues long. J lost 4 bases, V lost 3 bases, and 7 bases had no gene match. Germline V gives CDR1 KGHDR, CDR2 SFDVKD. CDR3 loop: CATSDRMTGGLETQYF. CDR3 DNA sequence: TGTGCCACCAGTGATAGGATGACAGGGGGCTTAGAGACCCAGTACTTC.